This TCR beta chain was identified in a study of response to subunit inactivated influenza vaccine. TCRdb itself ran the RT-PCR reads through MiXCR, one entry per CDR3 protein. In the table there are about 540,000 distinct CDR3 sequences, roughly 23% of which are singletons. This clonotype was observed a handful of times. The CDR3 is 14 residues long. V shed 4 bases and J shed 2 bases, with 9 bases lying between them. Germline CDR1 reads WSHSY; CDR2 reads SAAADI. The same sample was also used in a study of T cells expressing NK-cell markers. That study reports: Scientists made TCR beta cDNA using 5'RACE template switching with UMIs.

This clonotype was sampled from a man aged 45 to 65 who received an inactivated influenza vaccine. The J gene is TRBJ1-5, the V gene TRBV10-2; D may be TRBD1 (5 bases). Here the sequenced sample was CD4+ T cells sorted from PBMCs, taken less than 13 days after vaccination. In nucleotides, the CDR3 is TGCGCCAGCAGTGTCCAGGGCGGCAATCAGCCCCAGCATTTT. It codes for CASSVQGGNQPQHF.